This TCR beta chain derives from a study of regulatory T cells in long-lasting Graves disease. V lost 5 bases to trimming and J lost 0 bases; unmatched junction nucleotides: 9. Germline V gene data show CDR1 as SGHTA and CDR2 as FQGNSA. The CDR3 sequence is 16 residues long. Relying on iRepertoire HTBI primers and Arm-PCR of CDR3 regions, the team built TCR beta libraries. MiXCR, run by TCRdb on the multiplex PCR reads, gives a single entry per CDR3 protein. Here the sample spans a few hundred thousand distinct CDR3 sequences, roughly 13% being singletons. This clonotype was found many times. Indicated time point: newly diagnosed GD, antithyroid drugs for less than 3 months. PBMC RNA served as the TCR library source. The data also belong to a second study, concerning T cells in Graves' hyperthyroidism and ophthalmopathy.

The V and J genes are TRBV7-2 and TRBJ2-7; 8 bases align to TRBD2. The TCR comes from a man between 25 and 39 years old with Graves disease. Specimen: peripheral blood mononuclear cells (PBMCs), collected at new diagnosis, from a patient treated with antithyroid drugs. As DNA, the CDR3 is TGTGCCAGCAGCCCTAGTGGAGCGGGGGCCTCCTACGAGCAGTACTTC. This translates into CASSPSGAGASYEQYF.